This TCR beta chain stems from a study of T-cell reconstitution after alpha-beta-depleted transplantation in children. Molecular barcoding with unique molecular identifiers was used for the TCRbeta library. TCRdb redid the calling of the PCR reads with MiXCR, one entry per CDR3 protein. There are roughly 200,000 distinct CDR3 sequences in the sample; 7.5% to 9.5% occur only once, and 35% lies in the top ten. In this sample, this clonotype turned up many times. Trimming pared 4 bases from V and 0 bases from J, leaving 9 bases between. The V gene's germline CDR1 is DFQATT and CDR2 SNEGSKA (reference sequence). The CDR3 is made up of 13 amino acids.

The rearrangement links TRBV20-1 to TRBJ1-1; D uncertain. Sequences were derived from PBMCs, mostly from graft donor cells, sampled 360 days after TCRalphabeta/CD19-depleted stem cell transplant. This TCR derives from a male patient under 10 years old who had a stem cell transplant for acute myeloid leukemia, so the T cells may come from the graft donor. In nucleotides, the CDR3 is TGCAGTGCTACGTTGCAGTTGAACACTGAAGCTTTCTTT. Protein sequence: CSATLQLNTEAFF.